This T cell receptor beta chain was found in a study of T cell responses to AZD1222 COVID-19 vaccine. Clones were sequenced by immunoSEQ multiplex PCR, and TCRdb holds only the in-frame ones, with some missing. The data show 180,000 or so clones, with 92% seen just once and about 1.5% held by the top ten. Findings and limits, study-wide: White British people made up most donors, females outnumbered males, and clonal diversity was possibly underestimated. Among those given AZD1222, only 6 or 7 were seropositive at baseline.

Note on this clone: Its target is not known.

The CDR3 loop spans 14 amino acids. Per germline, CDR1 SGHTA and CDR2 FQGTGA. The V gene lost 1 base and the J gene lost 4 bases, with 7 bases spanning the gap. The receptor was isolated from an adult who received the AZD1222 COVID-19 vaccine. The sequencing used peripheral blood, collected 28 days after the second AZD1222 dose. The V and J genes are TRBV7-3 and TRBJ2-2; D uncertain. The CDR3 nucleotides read TGTGCCAGCAGCTTAAATGGGGTCACCGGGGAGCTGTTTTTT. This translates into CASSLNGVTGELFF.